Listed below are T cell receptor beta chains from one sample, sequenced in a study of blood T cell repertoires in COVID-19. Data came from immunoSEQ multiplex PCR; TCRdb stores just in-frame clones and leaves some out. The sample carries approximately 120,000 clones, 85% to 90% recorded once. Sequences were obtained from peripheral blood. The receptor source for this set is a woman aged 80 or over with COVID-19, enrolled during active disease. CDR3s include the opening cysteine and the closing phenylalanine or tryptophan. The order of the fields is CDR3 length, V gene, clone size, D gene, J gene, CDR3 DNA, CDR3 protein. The D gene is left open where the match is weak. Some rows mark clone size as missing; the rest say once, few, many or name a class of expanded clone.

16	TRBV18	NA	TRBD1	TRBJ2-2	TGTGCCAGCTCACCCAGACAGGGGATAAGCACCGGGGAGCTGTTTTTT	CASSPRQGISTGELFF
15	TRBV6-1	NA	TRBD1	TRBJ2-1	TGTGCCAGCAGTGAACAGGACAGGGACTACAATGAGCAGTTCTTC	CASSEQDRDYNEQFF
13	TRBV6-5	NA	NA	TRBJ1-4	TGTGCCAGCAGTTACACGGTGGGCGAAAAACTGTTTTTT	CASSYTVGEKLFF
14	TRBV5-1	NA	NA	TRBJ2-3	TGCGCCAGCACAAATCGGCGGGGACTAGATACGCAGTATTTT	CASTNRRGLDTQYF
13	TRBV28	NA	NA	TRBJ2-7	TGTGCCAGCAGTTCCGGGACACTCTACGAGCAGTACTTC	CASSSGTLYEQYF
17	TRBV4-3	once	NA	TRBJ1-2	TGCGCCAGCAGCCACCGTTCCTCGTCCCCAGGACTCTATGGCTACACCTTC	CASSHRSSSPGLYGYTF
17	TRBV18	NA	TRBD2	TRBJ2-7	TGTGCCAGCTCGCGATCCAGCGGGGGGGGAAGCTCCTACGAGCAGTACTTC	CASSRSSGGGSSYEQYF
16	TRBV4-1	NA	NA	TRBJ2-7	TGCGCCAGCAGCCAAGAGGGGGCTGGAAGCTCCTACGAGCAGTACTTC	CASSQEGAGSSYEQYF
15	TRBV6-5	NA	NA	TRBJ2-2	TGTGCCAGCAGTTATTTCGGTCTAGCTAATGGGGAGCTGTTTTTT	CASSYFGLANGELFF
12	TRBV6-5	NA	TRBD2	TRBJ2-7	TGTGCCAGCAGTTCACTAGCGGACGAGCAGTACTTC	CASSSLADEQYF
11	TRBV6-5	NA	NA	TRBJ2-2	TGTGCCAGCAACTTCTTCAGGGAGCTGTTTTTT	CASNFFRELFF
15	TRBV21-1	NA	NA	TRBJ1-1	TGTGCCAGCAGCAAAACCCAGGGGGCGTCAACTGAAGCTTTCTTT	CASSKTQGASTEAFF
15	TRBV7-3	once	NA	TRBJ2-5	TGTGCCAGCAGCAACGTAGGAGTTGGGCAAGAGACCCAGTACTTC	CASSNVGVGQETQYF
15	TRBV7-6	few	NA	TRBJ1-1	TGTGCCAGCAGCTTAGCGGAGACAGGGAACACTGAAGCTTTCTTT	CASSLAETGNTEAFF
15	TRBV5-4	NA	TRBD2	TRBJ2-7	TGTGCCAGCAGCCCTGCCGGGACTAGCGAGTACGAGCAGTACTTC	CASSPAGTSEYEQYF
19	TRBV7-2	NA	NA	TRBJ2-2	TGTGCCAGCAGCTTCCCCCGGCAGGGTAGAAAGGCGAACACCGGGGAGCTGTTTTTT	CASSFPRQGRKANTGELFF
14	TRBV4-3	NA	NA	TRBJ2-2	TGCGCCAGCAGCCAACTGCGGAACACCGGGGAGCTGTTTTTT	CASSQLRNTGELFF
15	TRBV6-5	NA	TRBD2	TRBJ2-7	TGTGCCAGCAGACAAACGGGACTAGCGGGCTCCGAGCAGTACTTC	CASRQTGLAGSEQYF
12	TRBV6-4	NA	NA	TRBJ2-3	TGTGCCAGCAGTGAAGGGGGAAATACGCAGTATTTT	CASSEGGNTQYF
14	TRBV4-2	NA	NA	TRBJ1-1	TGTGCCAGCAGCCACGACTTTGGGAACACTGAAGCTTTCTTT	CASSHDFGNTEAFF
15	TRBV28	NA	NA	TRBJ2-5	TGTGCCAGCAGTTCTCCGGGAGATGAGGTGGAGACCCAGTACTTC	CASSSPGDEVETQYF
15	TRBV19	few	TRBD1	TRBJ2-7	TGTGCCAGTAGTATAGACACGACAGGGGCGTACGAGCAGTACTTC	CASSIDTTGAYEQYF
14	TRBV29-1	NA	NA	TRBJ2-7	TGCAGCGCTGCAAAAACAGGGTCGACCTACGAGCAGTACTTC	CSAAKTGSTYEQYF
15	TRBV11-3	NA	TRBD1	TRBJ2-1	TGTGCCAGCAGCTTGGGACAGGCTTCCTACAATGAGCAGTTCTTC	CASSLGQASYNEQFF
16	TRBV28	once	NA	TRBJ1-5	TGTGCCAGCAGTTCCGGGATTGGGAATAGCAATCAGCCCCAGCATTTT	CASSSGIGNSNQPQHF
18	TRBV18	NA	TRBD1	TRBJ1-1	TGTGCCAGCTCACCAACAAGGGACAGGGGGCCTTTGAACACTGAAGCTTTCTTT	CASSPTRDRGPLNTEAFF
15	TRBV9	NA	TRBD2	TRBJ2-1	TGTGCCAGCAGCCCGTACGCGGGAGTTGGCAATGAGCAGTTCTTC	CASSPYAGVGNEQFF
15	TRBV5-1	NA	NA	TRBJ1-4	TGCGCCAGCAGCCTGGAAGGCAGGGCTGGTGAAAAACTGTTTTTT	CASSLEGRAGEKLFF
14	TRBV5-1	NA	TRBD2	TRBJ2-5	TGCGCCAGCAGCTTGGGGGTAGCGGGAGAGACCCAGTACTTC	CASSLGVAGETQYF
15	TRBV5-1	once	TRBD2	TRBJ2-7	TGCGCCACTAGCCCCTTAGCGGGAGGGCCCTACGAGCAGTACTTC	CATSPLAGGPYEQYF
14	TRBV20-1	NA	TRBD2	TRBJ2-5	TGCAGTGATAGTCCTAGCGGGAGGACAGAGACCCAGTACTTC	CSDSPSGRTETQYF
14	TRBV9	few	TRBD2	TRBJ2-1	TGTGCCAGCAGCGTCCGGGACTACAACAATGAGCAGTTCTTC	CASSVRDYNNEQFF
13	TRBV2	NA	TRBD1	TRBJ1-6	TGTGCCAGACAGGGACAGGGCAGTTCACCCCTCCACTTT	CARQGQGSSPLHF
13	TRBV5-1	NA	NA	TRBJ2-5	TGCGCCAGCAGCATACAGGGTGGGGAGACCCAGTACTTC	CASSIQGGETQYF
16	TRBV18	few	TRBD2	TRBJ2-1	TGTGCCAGCTCACCACGGACTAGTTGGCCCCAGATTGAGCAGTTCTTC	CASSPRTSWPQIEQFF
20	TRBV5-1	NA	TRBD2	TRBJ2-1	TGCGCCAGCAGCTTGGATGAAGGGACTAGCGGGAGTCGGGTCGACAATGAGCAGTTCTTC	CASSLDEGTSGSRVDNEQFF
14	TRBV19	NA	TRBD2	TRBJ2-1	TGTGCCAGTCGGGCTAGCGGGATCTACAATGAGCAGTTCTTC	CASRASGIYNEQFF
15	TRBV14	NA	NA	TRBJ2-1	TGTGCCAGCAGCCATACCCGACAGGCCTACAATGAGCAGTTCTTC	CASSHTRQAYNEQFF
13	TRBV5-1	NA	NA	TRBJ1-1	TGCGCCAGCAGCTTGCAAGGGGCTGGGGAAGCTTTCTTT	CASSLQGAGEAFF
15	TRBV4-2	few	NA	TRBJ2-3	TGTGCCAGCAGTCTAGATGAGGCTAGCACAGATACGCAGTATTTT	CASSLDEASTDTQYF
16	TRBV3-1/TRBV3-2	NA	NA	TRBJ2-5	TGTGCCAGCAGCCAAGACGGCAGGCCAGAGAAAGAGACCCAGTACTTC	CASSQDGRPEKETQYF
15	TRBV11-2	NA	TRBD2	TRBJ2-5	TGTGCCAGCAGCCCCTATAGCGGGAGGGTAGAGACCCAGTACTTC	CASSPYSGRVETQYF
15	TRBV18	NA	TRBD1	TRBJ2-1	TGTGCCAGCTCCATCCGGGACAGGGGGCTCAATGAGCAGTTCTTC	CASSIRDRGLNEQFF
15	TRBV18	NA	NA	TRBJ2-7	TGTGCCAGCTCACCGCGGGGGGACAGATCGGGCGAGCAGTACTTC	CASSPRGDRSGEQYF
17	TRBV28	few	NA	TRBJ1-5	TGTGCCAGCAGTTTATCTGGGCTCATTATTAGCAATCAGCCCCAGCATTTT	CASSLSGLIISNQPQHF
13	TRBV28	NA	NA	TRBJ1-3	TGTGCCAGCCGGACTGGCTCTGGAAACACCATATATTTT	CASRTGSGNTIYF